These 9 T cell receptor beta chains were all obtained from the same sample, sequenced in a study of blood T cell repertoires in COVID-19. Clones were sequenced by immunoSEQ multiplex PCR, and TCRdb holds only the in-frame ones, with some missing. This sample yields under 350,000 clones, of which 86% are seen a single time; about 4.2% belongs to the top ten. The sequenced sample consisted of PBMCs or T cells enriched from blood (not recorded which). These TCRs come from a woman in her thirties or forties with acute COVID-19.

V and J are TRBV28 and TRBJ2-3; 7 bases match TRBD1. J was trimmed by 0 bases and V by 3 bases; bases with no gene match: 9. CDR3 length: 17 residues. CDR1 MDHEN and CDR2 SYDVKM come from the germline V gene. Written as DNA, the CDR3 is TGTGCCAGCAGTTTCCCCGGGACAGAAACTAGCACAGATACGCAGTATTTT. Amino acids: CASSFPGTETSTDTQYF.

The chain joins TRBV19 to TRBJ2-7; D may be TRBD2 (5 bases). Germline CDR1 and CDR2: LNHDA and SQIVND (reference sequence). The CDR3 sequence is 15 residues long. Deletions cut 2 bases from V and 1 base from J, with 12 bases between. As DNA, the CDR3 is TGTGCCAGTAGTATAAACGGGATTGGGTCCTACGAGCAGTACTTC. Protein sequence: CASSINGIGSYEQYF.

The gene calls are TRBV28 and TRBJ1-4; D ambiguous. The germline V gene has CDR1 MDHEN and CDR2 SYDVKM. The CDR3 is 13 residues long. The V and J ends lost 3 bases and 7 bases respectively, with 9 bases between them. The CDR3 sequence is CASSFPPGEKLFF. In nucleotides, the CDR3 is TGTGCCAGCAGTTTCCCTCCGGGTGAAAAACTGTTTTTT.

The chain joins TRBV19 to TRBJ2-1, with 8 bases identical to TRBD2. The CDR3 is 16 residues long. Germline V gives CDR1 LNHDA, CDR2 SQIVND (reference sequence). Germline trimming cut 1 base from V and 9 bases from J; bases unmatched to any gene: 11. This chain's CDR3 is CASSIAPGTRGGEQFF. The CDR3 coding sequence is TGTGCCAGTAGTATAGCTCCGGGGACTAGGGGCGGTGAGCAGTTCTTC.

There are a few counts of this clone. V is TRBV18 and J is TRBJ1-1; D remains ambiguous. V gave up 0 bases and J gave up 2 bases, with 10 bases separating them. From germline, CDR1 is KGHSH and CDR2 LQKENI. The CDR3 has 15 amino acids. The CDR3 region has the DNA TGTGCCAGCTCACCACCTACCGTTCTAAACACTGAAGCTTTCTTT. This translates into CASSPPTVLNTEAFF.

The chain joins TRBV2 to TRBJ2-1; TRBD2 matches at 8 bases. Germline CDR1 reads SNHLY; CDR2 reads FYNNEI. This CDR3 has 15 amino acids. J gave up 5 bases and V 2 bases, and 5 bases lay outside the gene matches. In DNA, the CDR3 is TGTGCCAGCAGTGAATTACTAGCGGTGGACAATGAGCAGTTCTTC. Protein sequence: CASSELLAVDNEQFF. The full variable domain, rest sourced from reference TRBV2 and TRBJ2-1, is EPEVTQTPSHQVTQMGQEVILRCVPISNHLYFYWYRQILGQKVEFLVSFYNNEISEKSEIFDDQFSVERPDGSNFTLKIRSTKLEDSAMYFCASSELLAVDNEQFFGPGTRLTVL.

CDR3 bases: TGCGCCAGCAGCCCGATTGAGCATTTGAACACCGGGGAGCTGTTTTTT. This gives the protein CASSPIEHLNTGELFF. The chain is built from TRBV5-1 and TRBJ2-2; no reliable D call. CDR3 length: 16 residues. In germline, CDR1 is SGHRS, CDR2 YFSETQ. Trimming stripped 4 bases from V and 1 base from J, with 14 bases between.

The chain links TRBV19 to TRBJ2-1; TRBD1 aligns across 8 bases. V shed 9 bases, J shed 7 bases, and the junction held 11 bases outside the gene matches. The CDR3 contains 14 residues. Germline V gene lookup returns CDR1 LNHDA and CDR2 SQIVND (reference sequence). CDR3 bases: TGTGCCAGCCATCCGCAGGGGGCTTGGAATGAGCAGTTCTTC. This translates into CASHPQGAWNEQFF.

The rearrangement joins TRBV29-1 to TRBJ2-7, with 11 bases identical to TRBD2. Trimming took 6 bases from V and 4 from J; bases not matched to a gene: 5. This CDR3 has 13 residues. CDR1 SQVTM and CDR2 ANQGSEA come from the germline V gene. The DNA of the CDR3 is TGCAGCGTCGCTAGCGGGAGGCGGTACGAGCAGTACTTC. Translation: CSVASGRRYEQYF.